Listed here is a single T cell receptor (beta chain). Antigen: not known. The source of the sample is a study of PD-1 blockade in classical Hodgkin lymphoma. Relapses following autologous stem cell transplantation were seen in all patients, with brentuximab vedotin exposure varying. Best responses fell into complete response, partial response or progressive disease. Points from the study as a whole: The study found that TCR diversity rose significantly by C4D1 in CD4+ but not CD8+ cells.

Profiled with immunoSEQ multiplex PCR; TCRdb holds only in-frame clones, not every one. Found here are 40,000 to 65,000 clones, 65% to 85% of them singletons; the top ten hold 16%. Germline V lookup: CDR1 MNHEY, CDR2 SMNVEV (reference sequence). CDR3 length equals 13 residues. Deletions cut 3 bases from V and 8 bases from J, with 11 bases between. The source material was peripheral blood mononuclear cells (PBMCs), sampled at baseline. J is TRBJ2-1 and V is TRBV27; no definite D call. The sequence was collected from a human donor with classical Hodgkin lymphoma. CDR3 coding DNA: TGTGCCAGCAGTTTCGGCGATCGCGATGAGCAGTTCTTC. The encoded protein is CASSFGDRDEQFF.